This T cell receptor (beta chain) was found in a study of Ad26.COV2.S vaccination and SARS-CoV-2 variants. Study information: The donor was enrolled in the Ad26.COV2.S arm of the COV1001 trial. Dosing was one shot or two shots 56 days apart. Study observations and caveats: The breadth of spike-specific CD8+ and CD4+ T cell responses after vaccination was reportedly substantial. Compared with placebo recipients, vaccine recipients had higher spike-specific TCR breadth.

The repertoire was sequenced with immunoSEQ multiplex PCR; TCRdb's copy has only in-frame clones and lacks some. The sample holds 350,000 to 600,000 clones, around 89% seen once. In germline, CDR1 is LGHDT, CDR2 YNNKEL (reference sequence). The CDR3 has 15 residues. Trimming stripped 5 bases from V and 6 bases from J, with 17 bases between. Turning to this clone: The antigen is not known.

The treatment denotes: about 20 received Ad26.COV2.S at low or high dose, single or two shots; about 5 received placebo; per-sample allocation not given. Material that was analyzed had been drawn on day 63 after the first vaccine or placebo injection. The genes are TRBV3-1 (or the pseudogene TRBV3-2) and TRBJ2-1, with D unclear. This TCR was sampled from a person aged 18-65 years who received the Ad26.COV2.S COVID-19 vaccine or a placebo. This material consisted of peripheral blood, taken in a trial of Ad26.COV2.S vaccine versus placebo. The CDR3: CASSLWTVAINEQFF. In DNA form, the CDR3 reads TGTGCCAGCAGCTTATGGACCGTTGCCATCAATGAGCAGTTCTTC.